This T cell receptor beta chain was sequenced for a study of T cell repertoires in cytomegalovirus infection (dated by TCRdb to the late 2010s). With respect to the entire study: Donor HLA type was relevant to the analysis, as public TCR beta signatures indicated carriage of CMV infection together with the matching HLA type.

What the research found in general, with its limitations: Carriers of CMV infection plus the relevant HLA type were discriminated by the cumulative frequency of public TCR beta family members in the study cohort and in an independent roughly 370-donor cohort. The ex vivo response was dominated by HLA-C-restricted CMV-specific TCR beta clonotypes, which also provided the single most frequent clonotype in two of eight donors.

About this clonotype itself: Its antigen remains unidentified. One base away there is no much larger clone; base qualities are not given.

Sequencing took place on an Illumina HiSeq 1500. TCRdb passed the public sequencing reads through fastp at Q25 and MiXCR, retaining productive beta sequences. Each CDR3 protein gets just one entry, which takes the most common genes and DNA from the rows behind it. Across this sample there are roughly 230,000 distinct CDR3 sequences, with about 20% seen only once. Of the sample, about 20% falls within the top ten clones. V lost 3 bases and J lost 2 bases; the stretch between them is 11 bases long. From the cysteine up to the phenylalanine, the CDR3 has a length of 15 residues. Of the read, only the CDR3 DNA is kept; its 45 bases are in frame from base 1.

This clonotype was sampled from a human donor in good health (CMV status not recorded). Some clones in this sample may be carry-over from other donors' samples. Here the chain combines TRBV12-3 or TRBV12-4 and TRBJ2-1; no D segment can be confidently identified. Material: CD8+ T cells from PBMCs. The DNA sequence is TGTGCCAGCAGTTTTACGAGTTTACCCTACAATGAGCAGTTCTTC. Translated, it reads CASSFTSLPYNEQFF.